This T cell receptor beta chain was observed in a study of prognosis after radiotherapy for stage I lung cancer. As for the study in general: Around 14 patients presented with newly diagnosed primary stage I lung tumors, and roughly 5 carried oligometastatic NSCLC following surgical resection of the primary tumor. 13 men and 6 women, aged about 50 to 95 and with a median age of 74.5 years, made up the patients.

CDR3 of TCR beta was amplified from genomic DNA via a two-round multiplex PCR. Primers were specific to each TRBV and TRBJ gene in first-round PCR. The second round of PCR employed universal primers. In TCRdb, the multiplex PCR reads were re-called with MiXCR into one record per CDR3 protein. The sample lists approximately 14,000 distinct CDR3 sequences; about half were seen once. None of the patients had undergone chemotherapy or radiotherapy beforehand or had any other malignancy, and each showed node-negative status on CT and PET/CT. This clonotype was observed many times. The CDR3 loop spans 16 amino acids. Trimming stripped 7 bases from V and 6 bases from J, with 23 bases between. Germline lookup yields CDR1 SGHVS and CDR2 FQNEAQ.

The chain recombines TRBV7-8 with TRBJ2-3, with D possibly TRBD1 on 6 matching bases. The sequence was collected from a donor at least 50 years old with non-small cell lung cancer. Sequencing was performed on PBMCs, taken before or after stereotactic body radiation therapy (not recorded which). In nucleotides, the CDR3 is TGTGCCAGCACCGCCCCGGGACACCCTCCAGGCGATACGCAGTATTTT. It is translated as CASTAPGHPPGDTQYF.